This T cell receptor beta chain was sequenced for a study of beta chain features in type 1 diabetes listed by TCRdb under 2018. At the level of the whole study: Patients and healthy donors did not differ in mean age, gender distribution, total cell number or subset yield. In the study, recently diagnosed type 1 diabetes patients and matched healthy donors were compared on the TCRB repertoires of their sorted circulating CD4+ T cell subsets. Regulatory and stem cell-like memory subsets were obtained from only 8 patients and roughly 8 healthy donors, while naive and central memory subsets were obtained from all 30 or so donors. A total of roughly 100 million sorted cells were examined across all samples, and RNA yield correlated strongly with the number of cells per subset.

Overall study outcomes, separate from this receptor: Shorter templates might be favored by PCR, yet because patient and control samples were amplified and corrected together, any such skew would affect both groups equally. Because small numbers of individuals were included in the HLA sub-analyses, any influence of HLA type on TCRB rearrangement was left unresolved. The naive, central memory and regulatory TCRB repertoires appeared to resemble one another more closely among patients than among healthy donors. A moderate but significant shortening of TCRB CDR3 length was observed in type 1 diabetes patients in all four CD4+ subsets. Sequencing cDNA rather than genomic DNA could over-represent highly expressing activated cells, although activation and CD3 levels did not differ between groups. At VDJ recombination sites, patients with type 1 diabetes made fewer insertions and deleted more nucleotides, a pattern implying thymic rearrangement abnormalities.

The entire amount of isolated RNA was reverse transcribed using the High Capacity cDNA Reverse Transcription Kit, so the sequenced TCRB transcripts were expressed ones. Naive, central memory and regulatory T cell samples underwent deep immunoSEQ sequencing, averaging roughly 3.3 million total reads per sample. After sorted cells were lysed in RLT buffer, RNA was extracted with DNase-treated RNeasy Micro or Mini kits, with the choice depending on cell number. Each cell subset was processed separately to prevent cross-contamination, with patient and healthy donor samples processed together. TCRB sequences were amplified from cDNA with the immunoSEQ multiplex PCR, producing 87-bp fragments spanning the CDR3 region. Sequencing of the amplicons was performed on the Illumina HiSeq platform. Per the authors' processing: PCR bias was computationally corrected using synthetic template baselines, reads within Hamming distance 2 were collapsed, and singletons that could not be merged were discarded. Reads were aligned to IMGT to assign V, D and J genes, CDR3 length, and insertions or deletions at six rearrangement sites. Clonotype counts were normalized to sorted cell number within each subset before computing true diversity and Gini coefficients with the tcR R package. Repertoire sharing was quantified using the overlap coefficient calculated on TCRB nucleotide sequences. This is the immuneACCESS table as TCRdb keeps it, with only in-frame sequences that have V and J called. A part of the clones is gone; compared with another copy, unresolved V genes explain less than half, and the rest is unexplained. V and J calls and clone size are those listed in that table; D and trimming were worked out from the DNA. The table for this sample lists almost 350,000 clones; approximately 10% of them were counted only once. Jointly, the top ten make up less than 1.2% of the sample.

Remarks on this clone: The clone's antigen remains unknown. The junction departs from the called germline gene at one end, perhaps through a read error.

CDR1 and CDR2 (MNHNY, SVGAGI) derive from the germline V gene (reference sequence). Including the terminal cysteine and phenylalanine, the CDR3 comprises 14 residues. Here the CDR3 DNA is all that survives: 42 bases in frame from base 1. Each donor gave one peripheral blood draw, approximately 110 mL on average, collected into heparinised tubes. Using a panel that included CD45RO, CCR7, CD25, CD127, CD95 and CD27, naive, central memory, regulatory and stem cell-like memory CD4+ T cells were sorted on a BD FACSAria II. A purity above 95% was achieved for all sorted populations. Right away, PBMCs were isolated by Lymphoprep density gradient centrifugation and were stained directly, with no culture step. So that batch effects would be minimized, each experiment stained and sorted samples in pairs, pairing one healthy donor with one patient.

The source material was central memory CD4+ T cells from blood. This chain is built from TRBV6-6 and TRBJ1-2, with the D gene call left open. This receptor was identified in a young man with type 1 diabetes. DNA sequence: TGTGCCATCAGTGAGTCAGGTCTTTGGAGTGGCTACACCTTC. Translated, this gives CAISESGLWSGYTF.